This TCR beta chain was profiled in a study of CD8 T cells in ankylosing spondylitis. The CDR3 is 14 amino acids. With 0 bases removed from V and 6 bases from J, the gap between germline ends came to 12 bases. Germline V lookup: CDR1 GTSNPN, CDR2 SVGIG (reference sequence). With molecular barcodes, quantitative 5'-RACE was used to make the TCR beta libraries. TCRdb re-derived calls from the 5' RACE reads in MiXCR, one entry per CDR3 protein. The sample carries roughly 260,000 distinct CDR3 sequences, 20% recorded once. A word on this clonotype: Its antigen is unknown.

Notes on the study in general: Relatively rare in peripheral blood, disease-linked clones were also CD8+.

The clonotype originates from a male donor with ankylosing spondylitis or in good health (not recorded which). Source material: blood, either unsorted or a sorted T cell fraction (not recorded which). The rearrangement joins TRBV30 to TRBJ2-1; unclear D gene. The CDR3 DNA reads TGTGCCTGGAGTGTACGGTCCCTTGGCAATGAGCAGTTCTTC. Protein sequence: CAWSVRSLGNEQFF.